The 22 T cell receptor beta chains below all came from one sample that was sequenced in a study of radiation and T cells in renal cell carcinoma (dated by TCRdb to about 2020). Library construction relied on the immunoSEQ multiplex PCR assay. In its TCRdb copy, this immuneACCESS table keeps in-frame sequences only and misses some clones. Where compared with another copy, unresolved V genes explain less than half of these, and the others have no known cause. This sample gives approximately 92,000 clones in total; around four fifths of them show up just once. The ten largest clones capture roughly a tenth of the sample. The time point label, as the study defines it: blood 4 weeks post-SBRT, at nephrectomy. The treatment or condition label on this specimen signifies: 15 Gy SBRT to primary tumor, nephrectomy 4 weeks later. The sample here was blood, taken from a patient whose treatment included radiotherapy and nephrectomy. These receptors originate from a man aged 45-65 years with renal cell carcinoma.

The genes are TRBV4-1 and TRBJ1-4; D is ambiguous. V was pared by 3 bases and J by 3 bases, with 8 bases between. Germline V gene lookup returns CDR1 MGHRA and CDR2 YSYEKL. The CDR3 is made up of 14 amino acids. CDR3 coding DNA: TGCGCCAGCAGCCATCCCAGATCTAATGAAAAACTGTTTTTT. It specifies CASSHPRSNEKLFF.

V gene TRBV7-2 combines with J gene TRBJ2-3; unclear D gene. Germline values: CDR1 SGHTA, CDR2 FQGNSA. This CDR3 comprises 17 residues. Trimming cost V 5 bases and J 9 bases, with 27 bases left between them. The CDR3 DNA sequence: TGTGCCAGCAGCGCCCAACCCTTGGATAGGTTGGGCACAACGCAGTATTTT. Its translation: CASSAQPLDRLGTTQYF.

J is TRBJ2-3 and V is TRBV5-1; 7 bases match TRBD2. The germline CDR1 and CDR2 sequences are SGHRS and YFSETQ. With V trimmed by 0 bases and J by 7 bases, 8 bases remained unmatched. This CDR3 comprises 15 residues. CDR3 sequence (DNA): TGCGCCAGCAGCTTGGCCAGCCGAGCGGGGAATACGCAGTATTTT. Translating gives CASSLASRAGNTQYF. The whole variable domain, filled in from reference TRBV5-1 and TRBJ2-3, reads KAGVTQTPRYLIKTRGQQVTLSCSPISGHRSVSWYQQTPGQGLQFLFEYFSETQRNKGNFPGRFSGRQFSNSRSEMNVSTLELGDSALYLCASSLASRAGNTQYFGPGTRLTVL.

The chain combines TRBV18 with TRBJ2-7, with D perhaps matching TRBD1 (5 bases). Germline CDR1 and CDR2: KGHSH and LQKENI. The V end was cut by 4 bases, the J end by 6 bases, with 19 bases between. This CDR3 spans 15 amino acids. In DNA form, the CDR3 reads TGTGCCAGCTCACTGTCCAGGGAAGGGCTTGGCGAGCAGTACTTC. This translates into CASSLSREGLGEQYF.

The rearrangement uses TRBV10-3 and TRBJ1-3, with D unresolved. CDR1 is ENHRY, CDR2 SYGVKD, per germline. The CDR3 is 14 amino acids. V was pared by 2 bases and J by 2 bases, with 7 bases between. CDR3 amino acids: CAISEQAPGNTIYF. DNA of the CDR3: TGTGCCATCAGTGAGCAGGCACCTGGAAACACCATATATTTT.

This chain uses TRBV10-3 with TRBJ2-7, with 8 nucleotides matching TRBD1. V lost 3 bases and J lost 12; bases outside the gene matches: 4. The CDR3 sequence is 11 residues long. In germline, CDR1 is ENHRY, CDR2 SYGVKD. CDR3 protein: CAISDGQGLYF. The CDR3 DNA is TGTGCCATCAGTGACGGACAGGGATTGTACTTC.

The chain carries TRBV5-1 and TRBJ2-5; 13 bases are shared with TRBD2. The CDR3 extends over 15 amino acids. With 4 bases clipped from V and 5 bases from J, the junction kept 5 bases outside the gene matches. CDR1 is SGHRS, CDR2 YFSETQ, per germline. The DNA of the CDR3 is TGCGCCAGCAGCCTTGGGACTAGCGGGGCGGAGACCCAGTACTTC. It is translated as CASSLGTSGAETQYF.

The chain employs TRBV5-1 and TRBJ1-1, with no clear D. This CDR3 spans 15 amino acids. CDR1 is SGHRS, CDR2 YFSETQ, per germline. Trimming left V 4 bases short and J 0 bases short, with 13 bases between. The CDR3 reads CASSRRPTMNTEAFF. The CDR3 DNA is TGCGCCAGCAGCCGAAGACCTACTATGAACACTGAAGCTTTCTTT.

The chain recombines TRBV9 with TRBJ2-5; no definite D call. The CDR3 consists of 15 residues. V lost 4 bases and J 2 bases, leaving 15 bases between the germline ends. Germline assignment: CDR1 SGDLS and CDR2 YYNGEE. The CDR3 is CASSSSSLIQETQYF. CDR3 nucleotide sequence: TGTGCCAGCAGCTCCTCCTCCCTTATACAAGAGACCCAGTACTTC.

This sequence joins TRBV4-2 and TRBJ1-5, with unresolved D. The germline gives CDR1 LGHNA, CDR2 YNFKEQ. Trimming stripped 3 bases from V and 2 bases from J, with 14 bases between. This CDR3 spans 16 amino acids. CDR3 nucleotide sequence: TGTGCCAGCAGCCAGGCGGGCTTTTGGGGCAATCAGCCCCAGCATTTT. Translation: CASSQAGFWGNQPQHF.

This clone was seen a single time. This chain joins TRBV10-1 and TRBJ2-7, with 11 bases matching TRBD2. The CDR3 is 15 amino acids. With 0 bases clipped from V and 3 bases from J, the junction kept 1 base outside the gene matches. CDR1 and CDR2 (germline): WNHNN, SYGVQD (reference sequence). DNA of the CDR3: TGCGCCAGCAGTGAGTCTCTAGCGGGAGGCTACGAGCAGTACTTC. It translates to CASSESLAGGYEQYF.

The CDR3 sequence: CASSPNVGSQGNTEAFF. The CDR3 DNA reads as TGTGCCAGCTCACCAAATGTTGGTTCTCAGGGGAACACTGAAGCTTTCTTT. V and J are TRBV18 and TRBJ1-1; a weak D match, TRBD1 (5 bases). Germline lookup yields CDR1 KGHSH and CDR2 LQKENI. Trimming removed 2 bases at V and 1 base at J, with 17 bases between. The CDR3 covers 17 residues. The whole variable domain, remainder taken from reference TRBV18 and TRBJ1-1, is NAGVMQNPRHLVRRRGQEARLRCSPMKGHSHVYWYRQLPEEGLKFMVYLQKENIIDESGMPKERFSAEFPKEGPSILRIQQVVRGDSAAYFCASSPNVGSQGNTEAFFGQGTRLTVV.

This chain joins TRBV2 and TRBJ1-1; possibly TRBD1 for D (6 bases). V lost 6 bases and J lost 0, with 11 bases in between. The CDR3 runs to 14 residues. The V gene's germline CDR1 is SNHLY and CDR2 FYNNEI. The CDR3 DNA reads TGTGCCAGCAGGAGGGACATTATGAACACTGAAGCTTTCTTT. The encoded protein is CASRRDIMNTEAFF.

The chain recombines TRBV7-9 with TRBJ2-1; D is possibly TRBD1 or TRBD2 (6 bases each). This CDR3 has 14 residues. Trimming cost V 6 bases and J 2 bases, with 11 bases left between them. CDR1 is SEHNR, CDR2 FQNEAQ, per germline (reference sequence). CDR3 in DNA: TGTGCCAGCAGTTGGGGGGCGACCTACAATGAGCAGTTCTTC. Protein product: CASSWGATYNEQFF.

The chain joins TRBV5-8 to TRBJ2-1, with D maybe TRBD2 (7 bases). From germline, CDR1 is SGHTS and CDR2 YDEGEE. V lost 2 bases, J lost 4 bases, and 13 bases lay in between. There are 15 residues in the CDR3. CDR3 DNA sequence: TGTGCCAGCAGCTTTATGGGGGGGCGATACAATGAGCAGTTCTTC. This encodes CASSFMGGRYNEQFF. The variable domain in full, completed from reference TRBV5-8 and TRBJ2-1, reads EAGVTQSPTHLIKTRGQQATLRCSPISGHTSVYWYQQALGLGLQFLLWYDEGEERNRGNFPPRFSGRQFPNYSSELNVNALELEDSALYLCASSFMGGRYNEQFFGPGTRLTVL.

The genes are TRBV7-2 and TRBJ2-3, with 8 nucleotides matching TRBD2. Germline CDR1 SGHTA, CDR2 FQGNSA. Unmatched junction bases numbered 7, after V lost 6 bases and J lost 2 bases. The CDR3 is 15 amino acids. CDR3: CASSTSGYYTDTQYF. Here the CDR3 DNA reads TGTGCCAGCAGTACTAGCGGTTATTACACAGATACGCAGTATTTT.

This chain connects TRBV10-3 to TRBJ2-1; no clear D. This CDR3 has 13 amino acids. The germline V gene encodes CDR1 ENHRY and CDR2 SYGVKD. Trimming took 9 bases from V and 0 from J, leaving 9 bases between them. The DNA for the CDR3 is TGTGCCATGAAGAATGGCTCCTACAATGAGCAGTTCTTC. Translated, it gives CAMKNGSYNEQFF.

CDR3 coding DNA: TGTGCCAGCAGCCAATGGACAGGATCAAACTATGGCTACACCTTC. It is translated as CASSQWTGSNYGYTF. The chain joins TRBV14 to TRBJ1-2, with TRBD1 identical over 7 bases. V trimming: 2 bases; J trimming: 2 bases; junction bases outside the gene matches: 5. The length of the CDR3 is 15 residues. CDR1 and CDR2 (germline): SGHDN, FVKESK.

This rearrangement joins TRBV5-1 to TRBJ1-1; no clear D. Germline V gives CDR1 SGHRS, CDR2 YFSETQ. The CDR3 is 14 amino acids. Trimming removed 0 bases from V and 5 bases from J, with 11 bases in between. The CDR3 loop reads CASSLAPGWTEAFF. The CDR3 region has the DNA TGCGCCAGCAGCTTGGCCCCGGGGTGGACTGAAGCTTTCTTT.

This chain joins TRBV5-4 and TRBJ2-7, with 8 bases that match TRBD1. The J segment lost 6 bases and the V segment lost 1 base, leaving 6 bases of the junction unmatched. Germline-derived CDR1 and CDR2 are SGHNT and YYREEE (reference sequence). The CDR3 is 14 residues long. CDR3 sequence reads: CASSLWQGAGEQYF. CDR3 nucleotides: TGTGCCAGCAGCTTGTGGCAGGGGGCGGGCGAGCAGTACTTC.

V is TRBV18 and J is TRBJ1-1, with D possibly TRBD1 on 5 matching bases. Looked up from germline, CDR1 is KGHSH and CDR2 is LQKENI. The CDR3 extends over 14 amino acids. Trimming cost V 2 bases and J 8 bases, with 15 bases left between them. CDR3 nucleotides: TGTGCCAGCTCACCAGGGTCGGATTGGGACGAAGCTTTCTTT. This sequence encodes CASSPGSDWDEAFF.

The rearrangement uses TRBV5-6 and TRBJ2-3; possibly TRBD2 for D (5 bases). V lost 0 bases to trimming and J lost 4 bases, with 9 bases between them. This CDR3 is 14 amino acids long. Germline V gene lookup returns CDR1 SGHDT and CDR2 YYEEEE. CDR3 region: CASSLVLAADTQYF. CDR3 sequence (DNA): TGTGCCAGCAGCTTGGTGCTAGCAGCAGATACGCAGTATTTT.